This T cell receptor (beta chain) originates from a study of T cells in narcolepsy. The overall study: Donors had narcolepsy type 1 or type 2, or were healthy controls.

The CDR3 consists of 15 residues. Germline V gene sequence: CDR1 SGHTA, CDR2 FQGNSA. J gave up 3 bases and V 5 bases, and 9 bases lay outside the gene matches. Measured with immunoSEQ multiplex PCR; TCRdb has only the in-frame clones, and not every one. The sample carries around 24,000 clones, roughly 80% recorded once. This clone has only a few counts. No antigen is known for it. Whole-study findings and limits: Healthy controls reportedly lacked the autoreactive clonotypes serially found in patients' blood. Autoreactive clone sequences were missing from some blood memory CD4+ repertoires. HCRT-specific and TRIB2-specific autoreactive clonotypes appeared among same-patient CSF and blood CD4+ clonotypes.

The sample consisted of memory (CD45RA-) CD4+ T cells from blood. The sequence was collected from a human donor in good health. V is TRBV7-2 and J is TRBJ2-7; 8 bases fit TRBD1. CDR3: CASSRAPTGVYEQYF. CDR3 bases: TGTGCCAGCAGCCGAGCACCGACAGGGGTCTACGAGCAGTACTTC. Full variable domain (missing parts from reference TRBV7-2 and TRBJ2-7): GAGVSQSPSNKVTEKGKDVELRCDPISGHTALYWYRQSLGQGLEFLIYFQGNSAPDKSGLPSDRFSAERTGGSVSTLTIQRTQQEDSAVYLCASSRAPTGVYEQYFGPGTRLTVT.